This T cell receptor (beta chain) was retrieved from a study of shared clonotypes between healthy human individuals. Trimming pared 0 bases from V and 10 bases from J, leaving 14 bases between. This CDR3 is 14 amino acids long. Germline V gene sequence: CDR1 SGDLS, CDR2 YYNGEE. General study points: Clonotype sharing among donors, it was expected, would be affected by sequencing depth. Sorted-subset sequencing, rarefaction showed, was incomplete despite large depth. Among the subsets, naive ones generally showed larger estimated richness than memory ones.

TCRdb keeps only in-frame clones here, not all; method: immunoSEQ multiplex PCR. The data contain 950,000 to 1,300,000 clones, around 74% of them singletons. For this clone: What it binds is not known.

What was sequenced was memory CD4+ T cells sorted from blood. Subset specified: CD45RA-negative fraction. The sequence was collected from a man aged 18 to 30 in good health. The rearrangement links TRBV9 to TRBJ2-1; maybe TRBD2 (5 bases). In nucleotides, the CDR3 is TGTGCCAGCAGCGTAGTGGATGGCGGCGGGGAGCAGTTCTTC. It translates to CASSVVDGGGEQFF.